This TCR beta chain was sequenced for a study of cytomegalovirus exposure and HLA in healthy donors (dated by TCRdb to the late 2010s). Describing the broader study: In an earlier analysis of fewer than 750 of the donors, about 270 Gb of sequence data and some 120 million unique TCR beta sequences from roughly 200 million T cells were reported. An early release covering over 500 HLA-typed donors comprised about 310 gigabases of sequencing data and roughly 85 million unique TCR sequences. Among the roughly 410 genotyped donors, around 81% belonged to the genetic ancestry cluster associated with self-reported Caucasian donors. The study aimed to test whether signatures of past pathogen exposure could be identified by cataloging public T cell receptors. Using immunosequencing, the study profiled T cell repertoires from some 670 subjects and related those repertoires to cytomegalovirus serostatus. In addition to the first cohort of 650 to 750 subjects, a separate validation cohort of over 90 different subjects was used. To predict cytomegalovirus infection status, the study brought together high-throughput TCR immunosequencing, statistical association of individual TCRs with disease status, and machine learning. A later analysis re-examined previously published TCR beta repertoires from more than 550 donors and added high-resolution HLA genotyping to investigate patterns of TCR occurrence. In the later analysis, no new phenotypic data were used to find candidate immune exposures; instead, reliance was placed on TCR beta sequences and their occurrence across donors. In an earlier analysis of a few hundred of the donors, high-throughput TCR beta sequencing was used to judge whether each TCR beta V gene segment behaved as functional or pseudogenic. Donor age, sex, ethnicity and CMV serostatus were compiled alongside the repertoire data. A later genetic analysis used genome-wide SNP genotypes for about 65% of the 666 donors, treating that subset as a discovery cohort. All discovery cohort repertoires had been generated on a single sequencing platform. HLA typing included class I and class II loci at four-digit resolution. Typing coverage differed by locus: A, B, C, DRB1 and DQB1 were typed in roughly 620-630 donors, DQA1 in about 510, DPA1 in 600 to 610, and DPB1 in just under 490. Roughly 5 DR-DQ haplotypes were treated as single units for association and clustering because of strong linkage in the cohort. On average, around 240,000 unique TCR beta nucleotide sequences were sequenced per donor among 300 to 500 genotyped donors of the cohort, with 15% to 20% of those sequences being non-productive. What the work shows at the level of the full study, not this receptor alone: Compared with equally common non-associated chains, HLA-associated TCR beta chains in a later analysis were more clonally expanded and had lower generation probabilities. A later genetic analysis associated a missense DCLRE1C variant with V-gene and J-gene trimming of TCR beta chains, and an independent cohort replicated the association. A later analysis reported that several top co-occurrence clusters appeared linked to parvovirus B19, influenza, CMV and Epstein-Barr virus. In an earlier analysis of approximately 590 of the donors, most TCR beta V segments were observed in productive rearrangements about 87% or about 30% of the time, broadly matching IMGT annotations. According to the authors, the approach could potentially be generalized to other disease states and immunological phenotypes. In a later analysis, most CMV-associated TCR beta chains were found to appear HLA-restricted, with HLA associations seemingly driven largely by CMV exposure. A later analysis associated around 16,000 TCR beta sequences with specific HLA alleles at a false discovery rate of 0.05. A group of highly shared sequence variants was considered likely to be a technical artifact of the sequencing pipeline. Strong co-occurrence of HLA alleles, especially DR and DQ, made assigning TCR associations to individual alleles difficult. In a later analysis, TCR association rates were found to vary across HLA loci, with the most associated TCRs seen for DRB1 alleles and the fewest for HLA-C alleles. Because HLA typing was missing for some donors at each locus, association tests included only the typed subset. Because the 87-base-pair reads could not distinguish some IMGT-functional V segments, including TRBV6-2 and TRBV6-3, those segments were excluded. Cytomegalovirus status was reported to be diagnosed by the classifier with high specificity and sensitivity in both the original and validation cohorts. A few of the identified cytomegalovirus-associated TCR beta chains were confirmed in vitro to be specific for cytomegalovirus antigens. Across donors, most TCR sequences were observed very rarely, whereas some public TCRs were present in many individuals. A further reported finding was that TCR beta sequences accurately predicted the HLA-A and HLA-B alleles for most subjects in the first cohort. The cohort was sequenced for TCR beta chains only, and without alpha or paired-chain data the features that could be detected were limited. Approximately 18 rarely observed V segments, including chromosome 9 orphons, were excluded from the earlier analysis of about 610 of the donors because counts were too low. In the study, some 160 TCR beta chains were listed as associated with cytomegalovirus. Linkage disequilibrium might explain the correlated functional status among segregating V segments, but an unknown experimental factor could not be ruled out. A later genetic analysis reported fewer N-insertions in productive TCRs among donors in an Asian-associated ancestry cluster than the roughly 620-donor mean. Presence/absence analyses assumed roughly uniform sequencing depth across donors, an assumption that may not hold. Immune exposure information for the cohort was limited to CMV serostatus.

The cohort comprised around 690 healthy bone marrow donors. At the time of sampling, all cohort members were nominally healthy, though unrecorded immune exposures were likely present. The donor was CMV seronegative and was included in the group of a few hundred seronegative cohort members. Every donor gave a peripheral blood sample, and the peripheral blood mononuclear cells from that sample were used for TCR beta sequencing. Genomic DNA extraction from the blood cell samples was performed with the Qiagen DNeasy Blood Extraction Kit. The germline V gene provides CDR1 SGDLS and CDR2 YYNGEE. The germline ends are 10 bases apart after V is trimmed by 4 bases and J by 0 bases. Reading from cysteine to phenylalanine, the CDR3 counts 14 amino acids. Only the CDR3 DNA is retained, 42 bases long and in frame from the first base. As to this clone: It lacks a known antigen. No much larger clone exists at a distance of one base, and base qualities are not known.

Libraries were built with the immunoSEQ multiplex PCR assay. For the multiplex PCR, a mixture combining 60 forward primers for TCR Vbeta segments and 13 reverse primers for TCR Jbeta segments was used. The CDR3 region of rearranged TCR beta genes was amplified from genomic DNA with a multiplex PCR assay. On the Illumina HiSeq System, the amplified TCR beta libraries were sequenced as 87-base-pair reads. The study's processing was this. A later analysis tallied 70 million to 100 million unique TCR beta chains across the 660 or so repertoires, and around 12 million of those chains were shared by two or more donors. A nearest-neighbor algorithm error-corrected the raw reads and collapsed the reads into unique sequences, merging closely related sequences to remove PCR and sequencing errors. To assign V, D and J gene segments, CDR3 sequences were aligned to IMGT reference sequences. For a sequence to be retained, at least a six-nucleotide match to both a V gene segment and a J gene segment was required. Rearrangements were called productive when the CDR3 lacked stop codons and stayed in frame with V and J; all others were non-productive. CDR3 was defined by IMGT convention, running from the second conserved V-encoded cysteine to the conserved J-encoded phenylalanine. Sequences without an unambiguous match to a single V gene segment were excluded from the earlier analysis of 450 to 750 of the donors. In an earlier analysis of some 590 of the donors, a V segment was called functional when productive rearrangements were above 56.7%, and segregating when the standard deviation between donors exceeded 5%. To diagnose cytomegalovirus status from the catalog of TCR beta chain sequences, a statistical classification framework was built. In a later analysis, V and J genes were assigned by comparing TCR nucleotide sequences against IMGT/GENE-DB human TR gene sequences. Using the TCRdist pipeline, a later analysis assigned CDR3 sequences along with most-parsimonious VDJ recombination scenarios. In a later analysis, every TCR beta chain was defined by the combination of its CDR3 amino acid sequence and its V-gene family, and reads without a unique V-gene family were dropped. A later analysis removed nearly 600 highly shared, low-generation-probability nucleotide sequences to deal with suspected cross-contamination and a sequencing artifact. In a later analysis, a clonal expansion index for each public chain was calculated from normalized within-repertoire ranks of inferred template counts. In a later analysis, generation probabilities were computed using a VDJ recombination model fitted to out-of-frame rearrangements, and the results were checked against IGoR. In a later analysis, hypergeometric tests were used to score TCR-TCR, TCR-HLA and TCR-CMV co-occurrence, with a repertoire-size bias correction applied to TCR pairs. False discovery rates were estimated in a later analysis by permuting HLA or CMV assignments 20 times. In a later analysis, co-occurring TCRs were grouped using DBSCAN, with TCRdist sequence similarity added in when clustering inside HLA-allele-positive subsets. Repertoires with fewer than 30,000 or more than 120,000 public chains were left out of co-occurrence clustering, as were a handful of repertoires with anomalous nucleotide sharing. TCRdb's version of the immuneACCESS table is confined to in-frame rearrangements and falls short of the full clone set. An unresolved V gene accounts for under half of the shortfall where checked; the remainder is of unknown origin. That table is the source of V, J and clone size, and D and trimming were worked out from the DNA. The sample has 100,000 to 150,000 clones on record, about 80% of them singletons. The top ten clones comprise 1% of the sample.

Recombination connected TRBV9 to TRBJ1-1, with an unclear D gene assignment. Sequencing used PBMCs. The clonotype was recovered from a man in his forties in good health and CMV-seronegative. The base sequence is TGTGCCAGCAGCCGAGACACGCTGAACACTGAAGCTTTCTTT. Its translation is CASSRDTLNTEAFF.